The 8 T cell receptor beta chains in this list originate from one sample, sequenced in a study of post-analysis software for immune sequencing data. Study-wide points: Five or six TRBV segments, TRBV5-6, TRBV5-1 and TRBV20-1 among them, were found more frequent in patients than controls.

Prepared TCR beta cDNA libraries contained unique molecular identifiers. TCRdb used MiXCR to reprocess the PCR reads, holding one entry per CDR3 protein. The sample consists of about 820,000 distinct CDR3 sequences, roughly 58% of them appearing once. Their antigens are not known. The sample consisted of blood. The receptors here all came from a girl between 5 and 17 years old with multiple sclerosis.

This clonotype was detected a few times. The V gene is TRBV7-6, the J gene TRBJ2-1, with 9 bases identical to TRBD1. Germline V CDR1 and CDR2: SGHVS, FNYEAQ. V gave up 5 bases and J gave up 2 bases; unmatched junction bases: 10. CDR3 length: 17 residues. The CDR3 nucleotides are TGTGCCAGCAGCCCTCCTACTTGGACAGGGGCCTACAATGAGCAGTTCTTC. It translates to CASSPPTWTGAYNEQFF.

In its sample, this clonotype was seen once. The chain employs TRBV10-3 and TRBJ2-5; the match to TRBD2 covers 7 bases. After removal of 0 bases from V and 4 bases from J, the junction contained 2 bases not matched to a gene. CDR1 is ENHRY and CDR2 is SYGVKD in the germline V gene. The CDR3 length is 14 residues. The DNA for the CDR3 is TGTGCCATCAGTGAGTCAAGGGAGGGAGAGACCCAGTACTTC. Translating gives CAISESREGETQYF.

The chain uses TRBV16 and TRBJ1-2; possible D gene TRBD1, 5 bases. Germline CDR1 is KGHSY and CDR2 is FQNENV. The CDR3 loop spans 17 amino acids. Trimming removed 2 bases from V and 0 bases from J, with 16 bases in between. The DNA of the CDR3 is TGTGCCAGCAGCCAAAGTTCGACAGCCTTTTCTAACTATGGCTACACCTTC. This codes for CASSQSSTAFSNYGYTF.

V usage is TRBV20-1 and J usage is TRBJ1-4; tentatively, D is TRBD1 (6 bases). The CDR3 runs to 16 residues. Germline values: CDR1 DFQATT, CDR2 SNEGSKA (reference sequence). V gave up 4 bases and J gave up 8 bases, with 23 bases separating them. CDR3 region: CSAKGGTPRVSEKLFF. For the CDR3, the DNA is TGCAGTGCTAAGGGGGGGACGCCTCGGGTCTCCGAAAAACTGTTTTTT.

The chain recombines TRBV9 with TRBJ2-3, with D hard to call. CDR3 size: 14 residues. The V gene's germline CDR1 is SGDLS and CDR2 YYNGEE. The V end lost 4 bases, the J end lost 2 bases, and 11 bases lay between the germline ends. The CDR3: CASSPGPPTDTQYF. The CDR3 region has the DNA TGTGCCAGCAGCCCGGGTCCCCCCACAGATACGCAGTATTTT.

The chain combines TRBV7-9 with TRBJ2-1; TRBD2 might be the D (6 bases). This CDR3 region has 13 residues. The V end lost 4 bases, the J end lost 6 bases, and 10 bases lay between the germline ends. From germline, CDR1 is SEHNR and CDR2 FQNEAQ (reference sequence). The CDR3 nucleotides are TGTGCCAGCAGCTCCGGACTATTCAATGAGCAGTTCTTC. It yields the protein CASSSGLFNEQFF.

The J gene is TRBJ2-5, the V gene TRBV2; TRBD2 agrees at 9 bases. The CDR3 totals 15 residues. The V gene end was trimmed by 5 bases and the J gene end by 2 bases; junction bases not matched to a gene: 6. The V gene's germline CDR1 is SNHLY and CDR2 FYNNEI. CDR3 sequence (DNA): TGTGCCAGCAGTAAGCTAGCGGGGCAGCAAGAGACCCAGTACTTC. This encodes CASSKLAGQQETQYF.

The chain is built from TRBV5-5 and TRBJ2-2; D gene unclear. Germline loops: CDR1 SGHKS, CDR2 YYEKEE (reference sequence). V was pared by 1 base and J by 2 bases, with 12 bases between. The CDR3 consists of 16 residues. CDR3 coding DNA: TGTGCCAGCAGCTTGTCCGCTAAACTTAACACCGGGGAGCTGTTTTTT. This gives the protein CASSLSAKLNTGELFF.